The 16 T cell receptor beta chains below all came from one sample that was sequenced in a study of blood T cell repertoires in COVID-19. Generated by immunoSEQ multiplex PCR, the TCRdb table keeps only in-frame clones and is missing some. Of a few hundred thousand clones listed, about nine tenths are singletons. Input material: PBMCs or T cells enriched from blood (not recorded which). The receptors originated from a woman aged 18-35 years who had recovered from COVID-19.

This sequence joins TRBV19 and TRBJ1-5; tentative D call: TRBD1 (5 bases). V lost 3 bases, J lost 5 bases, and 11 bases lay in between. Germline CDR1 is LNHDA and CDR2 is SQIVND (reference sequence). There are 14 residues in the CDR3. The CDR3 DNA reads TGTGCCAGTAGTATTCAGGACAATGATCAGCCCCAGCATTTT. Protein product: CASSIQDNDQPQHF. The full variable domain, in which reference TRBV19 and TRBJ1-5 provide the parts outside the CDR3, is DGGITQSPKYLFRKEGQNVTLSCEQNLNHDAMYWYRQDPGQGLRLIYYSQIVNDFQKGDIAEGYSVSREKKESFPLTVTSAQKNPTAFYLCASSIQDNDQPQHFGDGTRLSIL.

The J gene is TRBJ1-4, the V gene TRBV28; D uncertain. Per germline, CDR1 MDHEN and CDR2 SYDVKM. Trimming left V 8 bases short and J 0 bases short, with 10 bases between. The CDR3 is 14 residues long. The CDR3 region is CASANGATNEKLFF. CDR3 nucleotide sequence: TGTGCCAGCGCCAACGGGGCAACTAATGAAAAACTGTTTTTT.

This clone was detected once. The chain couples TRBV2 to TRBJ1-1; D uncertain. V was cut by 7 bases and J by 4 bases, with 13 bases left in between. The CDR3 is 13 residues long. Germline CDR1 reads SNHLY; CDR2 reads FYNNEI. The CDR3 region has the DNA TGTGCCAGCATCCAGAGGTCGGGCACTGAAGCTTTCTTT. Translated, it gives CASIQRSGTEAFF. The full variable domain, rest sourced from reference TRBV2 and TRBJ1-1, is EPEVTQTPSHQVTQMGQEVILRCVPISNHLYFYWYRQILGQKVEFLVSFYNNEISEKSEIFDDQFSVERPDGSNFTLKIRSTKLEDSAMYFCASIQRSGTEAFFGQGTRLTVV.

The chain recombines TRBV6-5 with TRBJ1-5; unclear D gene. The CDR3 runs to 14 residues. CDR1 is MNHEY, CDR2 SVGAGI, per germline. Trimming removed 2 bases from V and 9 bases from J, with 14 bases in between. The CDR3 reads CASSYGGRVGPQHF. The DNA for the CDR3 is TGTGCCAGCAGTTACGGCGGGAGGGTGGGGCCCCAGCATTTT.

This clone appeared a single time. The chain carries TRBV9 and TRBJ1-1; D is perhaps TRBD1 (6 bases). CDR1 SGDLS and CDR2 YYNGEE come from the germline V gene. Trimming shortened V by 4 bases and J by 4 bases, and 11 bases separated the two germline ends. The CDR3 loop spans 13 amino acids. The CDR3 reads CASSYTGSTEAFF. The DNA for the CDR3 is TGTGCCAGCAGCTACACAGGGTCCACTGAAGCTTTCTTT.

This sequence joins TRBV7-9 and TRBJ1-2; D is undetermined. The germline gives CDR1 SEHNR, CDR2 FQNEAQ (reference sequence). The germline V and J ends were trimmed by 4 bases and 1 base, with 22 bases remaining between them. The CDR3 has 18 amino acids. CDR3 sequence: CASSSDGDVIPYNYGYTF. CDR3 sequence (DNA): TGTGCCAGCAGCTCAGACGGGGATGTCATCCCCTATAACTATGGCTACACCTTC.

The J gene is TRBJ1-2, the V gene TRBV6-6, with D unclear. The ends were cut back, 5 bases at V and 7 bases at J, with 32 bases in the middle. The germline V gene encodes CDR1 MNHNY and CDR2 SVGAGI (reference sequence). This CDR3 region has 19 residues. CDR3 region: CASSHGYKLQPQLWLGYTF. CDR3 nucleotide sequence: TGTGCCAGCAGTCACGGGTATAAGCTCCAACCACAACTATGGCTTGGCTACACCTTC.

The table lists this clone with a count of one. CDR3 protein: CASSLGAGVSGGYTF. In DNA, the CDR3 is TGTGCCAGCAGCTTAGGTGCAGGGGTCTCGGGAGGCTACACCTTC. The chain carries TRBV7-3 and TRBJ1-2; D perhaps matches TRBD1 (6 bases). The CDR3 consists of 15 residues. Trimming cost V 2 bases and J 8 bases, with 18 bases left between them. CDR1 is SGHTA and CDR2 is FQGTGA in the germline V gene.

The genes are TRBV5-1 and TRBJ1-2; TRBD1 aligns across 7 bases. The CDR3 runs 15 residues. J was trimmed by 6 bases and V by 1 base; bases with no gene match: 9. CDR1 SGHRS and CDR2 YFSETQ come from the germline V gene. In DNA form, the CDR3 reads TGCGCCAGCAGCTTGCAAGGGGGCGGGGTGGATGGCTACACCTTC. It is translated as CASSLQGGGVDGYTF.

V gene TRBV6-6 combines with J gene TRBJ1-5; D unclear. CDR1 MNHNY and CDR2 SVGAGI come from the germline V gene (reference sequence). The CDR3 spans 14 residues. V was cut by 6 bases and J by 1 base, with 10 bases left in between. CDR3 amino acids: CASSLRESNQPQHF. CDR3 nucleotides: TGTGCCAGCAGCCTTCGGGAGAGCAATCAGCCCCAGCATTTT.

The V gene is TRBV5-4, the J gene TRBJ2-3, with TRBD1 identical over 8 bases. Trimming at V came to 4 bases and at J to 1 base, leaving 8 bases not matched to a gene. The germline CDR1 and CDR2 sequences are SGHNT and YYREEE (reference sequence). The CDR3 is 16 amino acids. The CDR3, as DNA: TGTGCCAGCAGCCCTACCCCGGGACAGGGCACAGATACGCAGTATTTT. Encoded protein: CASSPTPGQGTDTQYF.

This chain connects TRBV7-9 to TRBJ2-2; 12 bases are shared with TRBD2. The V segment lost 3 bases and the J segment 3 bases; nucleotides outside the gene matches: 8. The CDR3 runs to 18 residues. Germline lookup yields CDR1 SEHNR and CDR2 FQNEAQ (reference sequence). CDR3 DNA: TGTGCCAGCAGCTTGCTAGCGGGAGGGCCAGCCTACACCGGGGAGCTGTTTTTT. It is translated as CASSLLAGGPAYTGELFF.

This clone was detected only a few times. This rearrangement joins TRBV5-6 to TRBJ1-1; 7 nucleotides match TRBD1. CDR1 and CDR2 (germline): SGHDT, YYEEEE. V was clipped by 1 base and J by 1 base; unmatched bases: 1. This CDR3 has 14 residues. The CDR3 here is CASSLRTGNTEAFF. The CDR3 DNA follows: TGTGCCAGCAGCTTGCGGACAGGGAACACTGAAGCTTTCTTT.

The chain joins TRBV6-5 to TRBJ1-3; D not certain. Trimming removed 4 bases from V and 0 bases from J, with 4 bases in between. The CDR3 spans 13 residues. The germline V gene has CDR1 MNHEY and CDR2 SVGAGI. The CDR3 nucleotides read TGTGCCAGCAGTTTCCTCTCTGGAAACACCATATATTTT. This translates into CASSFLSGNTIYF.

The chain uses TRBV5-8 and TRBJ1-1; D call uncertain. V lost 0 bases, J lost 3 bases, and 9 bases lay in between. This CDR3 has 14 residues. Germline CDR1 SGHTS, CDR2 YDEGEE. The chain's CDR3 is CASSLVEGYTEAFF. CDR3 nucleotide sequence: TGTGCCAGCAGCTTGGTTGAGGGTTACACTGAAGCTTTCTTT.

The chain couples TRBV4-2 to TRBJ1-2, with 8 bases lining up with TRBD1. J was trimmed by 3 bases and V by 3 bases; bases with no gene match: 15. CDR3 size: 18 residues. Germline loops: CDR1 LGHNA, CDR2 YNFKEQ. The CDR3 bases are TGTGCCAGCAGCCATGTCCCTGGGACAGGTCGTCCTGACTATGGCTACACCTTC. Translating it yields CASSHVPGTGRPDYGYTF.